Listed below are T cell receptor beta chains from one sample, sequenced in a study of CD8+CD57+ T cells in acquired aplastic anemia. TCRdb re-called the reads through MiXCR, storing one row per CDR3 protein. The data hold some 280,000 distinct CDR3 sequences, with 50% to 70% observed a single time. Sequenced material: sorted CD4+, CD8+, or CD8+CD57+ T cells (not recorded which) from PBMCs. These receptors were collected from a human donor with severe aplastic anemia or a healthy control (not recorded which). Each CDR3 is given with its conserved first and last residue. Fields, in order: V gene, J gene, D gene, clone size, CDR3 DNA, CDR3 protein. D genes are given only for firm matches. Some rows have no size entry. The others give once, few or many, or a class for an expanded clone.

V gene: TRBV7-9; J gene: TRBJ2-5; D gene: TRBD2; clone size: .; CDR3 DNA: TGTGCCAGCAGCTCCGGTGCGGGGGGGCGCCAAGAGACCCAGTACTTC; CDR3 protein: CASSSGAGGRQETQYF
V gene: TRBV6-6; J gene: TRBJ1-6; D gene: TRBD1; clone size: .; CDR3 DNA: TGTGCCAGCAGGCCGGACAGGGAGAGGGATTCACCCCTCCACTTT; CDR3 protein: CASRPDRERDSPLHF
V gene: TRBV7-8; J gene: TRBJ2-7; D gene: .; clone size: .; CDR3 DNA: TGTGCCAGCAGCTTAGTTGTCCGCCGCTACGAGCAGTACTTC; CDR3 protein: CASSLVVRRYEQYF
V gene: TRBV29-1; J gene: TRBJ2-7; D gene: TRBD1; clone size: few; CDR3 DNA: TGCAGCGTGGGACAGGGATTTAGCTCCTACGAGCAGTACTTC; CDR3 protein: CSVGQGFSSYEQYF
V gene: TRBV7-9; J gene: TRBJ1-6; D gene: .; clone size: many; CDR3 DNA: TGTGCCAGCAGCCCCCTCACACCTCTTAATTCACCCCTCCACTTT; CDR3 protein: CASSPLTPLNSPLHF
V gene: TRBV28; J gene: TRBJ1-1; D gene: TRBD1; clone size: .; CDR3 DNA: TGTGCCAGCAGTTTAGGGCAGGGGGGGTTGAACACTGAAGCTTTCTTT; CDR3 protein: CASSLGQGGLNTEAFF
V gene: TRBV20-1; J gene: TRBJ1-1; D gene: .; clone size: .; CDR3 DNA: TGCAGCTTAGTGGGCTTGAACACTGAAGCTTTCTTT; CDR3 protein: CSLVGLNTEAFF
V gene: TRBV7-8; J gene: TRBJ2-3; D gene: .; clone size: .; CDR3 DNA: TGTGCCAGCGGGACTCCCATATCACCCTCCTACAATGAGCAGTATTTT; CDR3 protein: CASGTPISPSYNEQYF
V gene: TRBV7-3; J gene: TRBJ2-5; D gene: .; clone size: few; CDR3 DNA: TGTGCCAGCAGCGTCCAAGAGACCCAGTACTTC; CDR3 protein: CASSVQETQYF
V gene: TRBV10-3; J gene: TRBJ1-6; D gene: .; clone size: .; CDR3 DNA: TGTGCCATCACGGCGGGGGGCCGGGGTAATTCACCCCTCCACTTT; CDR3 protein: CAITAGGRGNSPLHF
V gene: TRBV7-9; J gene: TRBJ2-2; D gene: .; clone size: once; CDR3 DNA: TGTGCCAGCATCCAGCGCCGGGGGGCGGGCACCGGGGAGCTGTTTTTT; CDR3 protein: CASIQRRGAGTGELFF
V gene: TRBV20-1; J gene: TRBJ2-3; D gene: .; clone size: .; CDR3 DNA: TGCAGTGCTAGAGTGCGGGCAGGGGATACGCAGTATTTT; CDR3 protein: CSARVRAGDTQYF
V gene: TRBV28; J gene: TRBJ1-5; D gene: .; clone size: many; CDR3 DNA: TGTGCCAGCAGGGCGGGAGGCCAGCCCCAGCATTTT; CDR3 protein: CASRAGGQPQHF
V gene: TRBV2; J gene: TRBJ2-2; D gene: .; clone size: few; CDR3 DNA: TGTGCCAGCACTGCCACCGGGGAGCTGTTTTTT; CDR3 protein: CASTATGELFF
V gene: TRBV10-3; J gene: TRBJ2-1; D gene: .; clone size: few; CDR3 DNA: TGTGCCATCAGTGAGTCGGGCGATGAGCAGTTCTTC; CDR3 protein: CAISESGDEQFF
V gene: TRBV7-2; J gene: TRBJ2-7; D gene: TRBD1; clone size: .; CDR3 DNA: TGTGCCAGCAGCTTGTCGGGACAGTTCTACGAGCAGTACTTC; CDR3 protein: CASSLSGQFYEQYF
V gene: TRBV5-1; J gene: TRBJ2-7; D gene: TRBD1; clone size: .; CDR3 DNA: TGCGCCAGCAGCCAGGGACAGGGTTTCGAGCAGTACTTC; CDR3 protein: CASSQGQGFEQYF
V gene: TRBV20-1; J gene: TRBJ2-1; D gene: .; clone size: .; CDR3 DNA: TGCAGTGGAAGTGGCGAGAGGGGCGGTGAGCAGTTCTTC; CDR3 protein: CSGSGERGGEQFF
V gene: TRBV6-6; J gene: TRBJ2-7; D gene: TRBD1; clone size: many; CDR3 DNA: TGTGCCAGCAGCATAGACAGGGCGGAAGACGAGCAGTACTTC; CDR3 protein: CASSIDRAEDEQYF
V gene: TRBV7-9; J gene: TRBJ1-2; D gene: .; clone size: .; CDR3 DNA: TGTGCCAGCAGCTTCGACGGGATGTATGGCTACACCTTC; CDR3 protein: CASSFDGMYGYTF
V gene: TRBV29-1; J gene: TRBJ2-2; D gene: .; clone size: .; CDR3 DNA: TGCAGCGTTGTGGCCATCGGGGAGCTGTTTTTT; CDR3 protein: CSVVAIGELFF
V gene: TRBV19; J gene: TRBJ2-3; D gene: TRBD2; clone size: .; CDR3 DNA: TGTGCCAGTCGCCAGCGGGGGGGCCAAGATACGCAGTATTTT; CDR3 protein: CASRQRGGQDTQYF
V gene: TRBV12-3/TRBV12-4; J gene: TRBJ2-2; D gene: TRBD2; clone size: many; CDR3 DNA: TGTGCCAGCAGGACTAGCGGGGTTAACACCGGGGAGCTGTTTTTT; CDR3 protein: CASRTSGVNTGELFF
V gene: TRBV29-1; J gene: TRBJ2-7; D gene: .; clone size: .; CDR3 DNA: TGCAGCGTTGAGCCGATAGAGGGAGGTCGGCAGTACTTC; CDR3 protein: CSVEPIEGGRQYF
V gene: TRBV11-3; J gene: TRBJ2-5; D gene: .; clone size: .; CDR3 DNA: TGTGCCAGCAGCAGGCGGAACCAAGAGACCCAGTACTTC; CDR3 protein: CASSRRNQETQYF
V gene: TRBV11-2; J gene: TRBJ2-6; D gene: .; clone size: few; CDR3 DNA: TGTGCCAGCCGGGGATTGGGCTCTGGGGCCAACGTCCTGACTTTC; CDR3 protein: CASRGLGSGANVLTF
V gene: TRBV19; J gene: TRBJ2-1; D gene: TRBD2; clone size: .; CDR3 DNA: TGTGCCAGTAGTATAACTAGCGGGGGGCCCAATGAGCAGTTCTTC; CDR3 protein: CASSITSGGPNEQFF
V gene: TRBV7-2; J gene: TRBJ2-7; D gene: .; clone size: many; CDR3 DNA: TGTGCCAGCAGCTTAGGGCTAGCCGGGGACGAGCAGTACTTC; CDR3 protein: CASSLGLAGDEQYF
V gene: TRBV20-1; J gene: TRBJ2-1; D gene: .; clone size: many; CDR3 DNA: TGCAGTGCCAACCTCGAACAGAATGAGCAGTTCTTC; CDR3 protein: CSANLEQNEQFF
V gene: TRBV11-2; J gene: TRBJ1-1; D gene: .; clone size: .; CDR3 DNA: TGTGCTAGCAGCTCCAGGCTCATGGGGGACACTGGAGCTTTCTTT; CDR3 protein: CASSSRLMGDTGAFF
V gene: TRBV19; J gene: TRBJ2-1; D gene: TRBD2; clone size: .; CDR3 DNA: TGTGCCAGTAGTGGTAGCGGGGTTTGGAATGAGCAGTTCTTC; CDR3 protein: CASSGSGVWNEQFF
V gene: TRBV7-2; J gene: TRBJ1-1; D gene: .; clone size: .; CDR3 DNA: TGTGCCAGCAGCCCCACAGAGGGGACGAACACTGAAGCTTTCTTT; CDR3 protein: CASSPTEGTNTEAFF